The subject of this entry is one T cell receptor (beta chain). Its antigen is unidentified. The V gene's germline CDR1 is MNHEY and CDR2 SVGAGI. This CDR3 region has 12 residues. V was pared by 2 bases and J by 3 bases, with 5 bases between. The data originate from a study of T cell responses to AZD1222 COVID-19 vaccine. Study-level points and caveats: The span of vaccine-associated CD4 TCRs extended across spike, with dominance at 160-218 and 743-854.

The table came from immunoSEQ multiplex PCR; TCRdb's copy has only in-frame clones and leaves some out. The table records roughly 120,000 clones, about 92% of them present only once. The clonotype was recovered from an adult who received the AZD1222 COVID-19 vaccine. This rearrangement joins TRBV6-5 to TRBJ2-7; a weak D match, TRBD2 (5 bases). The sample was peripheral blood, taken 28 days after the second AZD1222 dose. This chain's CDR3 is CASSYEGYEQYF. Here the CDR3 DNA reads TGTGCCAGCAGTTACGAGGGCTACGAGCAGTACTTC.